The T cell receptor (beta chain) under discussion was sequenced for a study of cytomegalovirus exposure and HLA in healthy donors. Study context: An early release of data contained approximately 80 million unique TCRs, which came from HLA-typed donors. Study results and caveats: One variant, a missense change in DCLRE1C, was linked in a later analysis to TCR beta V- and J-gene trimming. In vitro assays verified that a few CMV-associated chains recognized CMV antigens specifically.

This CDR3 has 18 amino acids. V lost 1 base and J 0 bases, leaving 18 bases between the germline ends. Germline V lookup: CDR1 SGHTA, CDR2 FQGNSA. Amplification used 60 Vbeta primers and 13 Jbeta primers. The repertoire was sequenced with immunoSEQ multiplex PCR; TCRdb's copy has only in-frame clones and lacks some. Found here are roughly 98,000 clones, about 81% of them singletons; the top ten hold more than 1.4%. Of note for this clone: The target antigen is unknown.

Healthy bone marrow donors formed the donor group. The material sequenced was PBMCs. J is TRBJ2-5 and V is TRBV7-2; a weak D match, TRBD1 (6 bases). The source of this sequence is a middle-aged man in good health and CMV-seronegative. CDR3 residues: CASSLVLGAGWNQETQYF. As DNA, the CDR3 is TGTGCCAGCAGCTTAGTGCTGGGGGCGGGCTGGAACCAAGAGACCCAGTACTTC.